These 30 T cell receptor beta chains were all obtained from the same sample, sequenced in a study of blood T cell repertoires in COVID-19. Clones were sequenced by immunoSEQ multiplex PCR, and TCRdb holds only the in-frame ones, with some missing. The sample includes around 300,000 clones, 75% to 90% of them seen just once. The material sequenced was PBMCs or T cells enriched from blood (not recorded which). The receptors here all came from a man aged 25 to 40 who had recovered from COVID-19.

The chain links TRBV3-1 (or the pseudogene TRBV3-2) to TRBJ2-5; D may be TRBD2 (6 bases). Looked up from germline, CDR1 is LGHDT and CDR2 is YNNKEL (reference sequence). Deletions cut 0 bases from V and 4 bases from J, with 18 bases between. This CDR3 comprises 17 residues. CDR3 amino acids: CASSQDRGGAVPETQYF. As DNA, the CDR3 is TGTGCCAGCAGCCAAGATCGAGGCGGGGCGGTCCCAGAGACCCAGTACTTC.

In DNA form, the CDR3 reads TGCGCCAGCAGCCCGGCCGGGGGAGCCTACTCCTACGAGCAGTACTTC. Residues: CASSPAGGAYSYEQYF. V gene TRBV5-1 combines with J gene TRBJ2-7, with D possibly matching TRBD2 (6 bases). The CDR3 runs 16 residues. Germline loops: CDR1 SGHRS, CDR2 YFSETQ. The V end was cut by 4 bases, the J end by 0 bases, with 17 bases between.

The V gene is TRBV4-1, the J gene TRBJ2-1; tentatively, D is TRBD1 (7 bases). CDR1 is MGHRA, CDR2 YSYEKL, per germline. V lost 2 bases and J 4 bases, leaving 21 bases between the germline ends. The CDR3 spans 18 residues. The CDR3 nucleotides read TGCGCCAGCAGCCAACCACAGGGGCGTGGGGGGAAATACAATGAGCAGTTCTTC. It is translated as CASSQPQGRGGKYNEQFF.

This chain uses TRBV7-2 with TRBJ2-5; 7 nucleotides line up with TRBD1. This CDR3 is 16 amino acids long. CDR1 SGHTA and CDR2 FQGNSA come from the germline V gene. With V trimmed by 5 bases and J by 5 bases, 14 bases remained unmatched. The CDR3: CASSPHLPRGWETQYF. The CDR3 region has the DNA TGTGCCAGCAGCCCGCATCTACCCAGGGGGTGGGAGACCCAGTACTTC. The complete variable domain, with remaining parts taken from reference TRBV7-2 and TRBJ2-5, reads GAGVSQSPSNKVTEKGKDVELRCDPISGHTALYWYRQSLGQGLEFLIYFQGNSAPDKSGLPSDRFSAERTGGSVSTLTIQRTQQEDSAVYLCASSPHLPRGWETQYFGPGTRLLVL.

This clone has a single count. Written as DNA, the CDR3 is TGTGCCAGTAGTGGATTGGACAACACGGCCTACGAGCAGTACTTC. Translating it yields CASSGLDNTAYEQYF. This rearrangement joins TRBV19 to TRBJ2-7, with D possibly TRBD1 on 5 matching bases. V lost 5 bases and J 2 bases, leaving 16 bases between the germline ends. CDR3 size: 15 residues. Germline lookup yields CDR1 LNHDA and CDR2 SQIVND (reference sequence).

The V gene is TRBV27, the J gene TRBJ2-3, with TRBD2 matching over 11 bases. The CDR3 length is 16 residues. CDR1 and CDR2 from the germline V gene are MNHEY and SMNVEV (reference sequence). The junction had 11 bases not matched to a gene; V was cut back by 7 bases and J by 5 bases. The CDR3 loop reads CASNTQGGLAGDTQYF. The CDR3 coding sequence is TGTGCCAGCAACACACAGGGAGGACTAGCGGGAGATACGCAGTATTTT.

The chain uses TRBV2 and TRBJ2-6; D possibly corresponds to TRBD1 (9 bases). This CDR3 spans 18 amino acids. CDR1 SNHLY and CDR2 FYNNEI come from the germline V gene. The CDR3 protein is CAVDRGGQGNSGANVLTF. CDR3 nucleotides: TGTGCTGTAGACCGGGGGGGACAGGGAAACTCTGGGGCCAACGTCCTGACTTTC.

The chain is built from TRBV6-1 and TRBJ2-1; 16 bases are a match to TRBD2. V gave up 3 bases and J gave up 4 bases; unmatched junction bases: 6. CDR3 size: 18 residues. CDR1 is MNHNS and CDR2 is SASEGT in the germline V gene. The CDR3 sequence: CASSDVGLAGGIYNEQFF. In nucleotides, the CDR3 is TGTGCCAGCAGTGATGTGGGACTAGCGGGGGGGATATACAATGAGCAGTTCTTC.

This chain's CDR3 is CAIMDTSNYGYTF. The CDR3 bases are TGTGCCATCATGGACACCTCTAACTATGGCTACACCTTC. This rearrangement joins TRBV10-3 to TRBJ1-2; tentatively, D is TRBD1 (5 bases). CDR3 length equals 13 residues. V was clipped by 7 bases and J by 0 bases, with 9 bases between them. CDR1 ENHRY and CDR2 SYGVKD come from the germline V gene.

V and J are TRBV5-1 and TRBJ2-5, with 8 bases fitting TRBD2. In germline, CDR1 is SGHRS, CDR2 YFSETQ. The V and J ends lost 3 bases and 2 bases, in that order; junction bases with no gene match: 9. The length of the CDR3 is 16 residues. CDR3 region: CASSWPSASGQETQYF. CDR3 nucleotides: TGCGCCAGCAGCTGGCCTTCGGCTAGCGGGCAAGAGACCCAGTACTTC.

The gene calls are TRBV4-1 and TRBJ1-1; D possibly corresponds to TRBD1 (5 bases). Trimming removed 4 bases at V and 1 base at J, with 10 bases between. CDR1 and CDR2 (germline): MGHRA, YSYEKL. The CDR3 runs to 14 residues. The CDR3 sequence is CASSRVQGNTEAFF. The CDR3 DNA sequence: TGCGCCAGCAGCCGGGTCCAGGGGAACACTGAAGCTTTCTTT.

The rearrangement joins TRBV11-2 to TRBJ1-5; D is perhaps TRBD1 (5 bases). The germline V gene encodes CDR1 SGHAT and CDR2 FQNNGV. The CDR3 is made up of 13 amino acids. V was shortened by 0 bases and J by 7 bases, with 7 bases between the two germline ends. DNA for the CDR3: TGTGCCAGCAGCTTAGATGGGGGGCAGCCCCAGCATTTT. Its protein is CASSLDGGQPQHF. The variable domain in full, with the rest retrieved from reference TRBV11-2 and TRBJ1-5, is EAGVAQSPRYKIIEKRQSVAFWCNPISGHATLYWYQQILGQGPKLLIQFQNNGVVDDSQLPKDRFSAERLKGVDSTLKIQPAKLEDSAVYLCASSLDGGQPQHFGDGTRLSIL.

This chain links TRBV19 with TRBJ2-2; 8 bases agree with TRBD1. V was clipped by 9 bases and J by 1 base; unmatched bases: 4. This CDR3 has 14 amino acids. Germline assignment: CDR1 LNHDA and CDR2 SQIVND (reference sequence). The chain's CDR3 is CASRQGLNTGELFF. CDR3 DNA: TGTGCCAGCAGACAGGGGTTGAACACCGGGGAGCTGTTTTTT.

This clone was recorded a few times. CDR3 loop: CASSIWRMNTEAFF. CDR3 nucleotides: TGTGCCAGTAGTATCTGGAGAATGAACACTGAAGCTTTCTTT. V and J are TRBV19 and TRBJ1-1, with D hard to call. Per the germline V gene, CDR1 is LNHDA and CDR2 is SQIVND (reference sequence). V dropped 3 bases and J dropped 0 bases, with 8 bases sitting between them. This CDR3 is 14 amino acids long.

As to this clone: The identical CDR3 is also encoded by other nucleotide sequences in the sample. CDR3 amino acids: CASSEGLAGYNEQFF. CDR3 coding DNA: TGTGCCAGCAGTGAGGGGCTAGCGGGGTACAATGAGCAGTTCTTC. The chain uses TRBV2 and TRBJ2-1, with 9 nucleotides matching TRBD2. Germline V gene sequence: CDR1 SNHLY, CDR2 FYNNEI. J was trimmed by 4 bases and V by 3 bases; bases with no gene match: 4. The CDR3 sequence is 15 residues long.

The chain links TRBV4-1 to TRBJ1-4; possibly TRBD1 for D (6 bases). CDR3 length: 15 amino acids. With 4 bases removed from V and 0 bases from J, the gap between germline ends came to 9 bases. CDR1 is MGHRA and CDR2 is YSYEKL in the germline V gene. The CDR3 DNA sequence: TGCGCCAGCAGCCCCAGACAGGCAACTAATGAAAAACTGTTTTTT. It encodes CASSPRQATNEKLFF.

The chain combines TRBV28 with TRBJ1-5, with D possibly matching TRBD1 (5 bases). Germline values: CDR1 MDHEN, CDR2 SYDVKM. This CDR3 spans 18 amino acids. The V gene lost 6 bases and the J gene lost 1 base, with 22 bases spanning the gap. CDR3 DNA sequence: TGTGCCAGCAGCCCCGGGGGGGGTGTAGGAGGCAGCAATCAGCCCCAGCATTTT. Protein sequence: CASSPGGGVGGSNQPQHF.

This clone was seen only once. The V and J genes are TRBV27 and TRBJ2-3, with 7 nucleotides matching TRBD2. The CDR3 spans 18 residues. Germline CDR1 MNHEY, CDR2 SMNVEV (reference sequence). Losses at the gene ends were 2 bases for V and 2 bases for J; bases not matched to a gene: 13. CDR3: CASSLTKGGPFHTDTQYF. The DNA of the CDR3 is TGTGCCAGCAGTTTAACGAAGGGAGGGCCTTTCCACACAGATACGCAGTATTTT.

The chain couples TRBV19 to TRBJ2-3; 11 bases align to TRBD2. The length of the CDR3 is 16 residues. Germline-derived CDR1 and CDR2 are LNHDA and SQIVND (reference sequence). J gave up 2 bases and V 5 bases, and 6 bases lay outside the gene matches. As DNA, the CDR3 is TGTGCCAGTAGTCGACTAGCGGGGACCTCCACAGATACGCAGTATTTT. It is translated as CASSRLAGTSTDTQYF.

The chain employs TRBV19 and TRBJ1-5; no reliable D call. The germline V gene has CDR1 LNHDA and CDR2 SQIVND (reference sequence). The CDR3 consists of 13 residues. With 5 bases removed from V and 7 bases from J, the gap between germline ends came to 12 bases. As DNA, the CDR3 is TGTGCCAGTAGTGACAATTTAGGCCAGCCCCAGCATTTT. Its protein product is CASSDNLGQPQHF.

The chain links TRBV28 to TRBJ2-3, with a weak D call TRBD2 (6 bases). Trimming removed 2 bases at V and 0 bases at J, with 9 bases between. The CDR3 runs to 15 residues. Per germline, CDR1 MDHEN and CDR2 SYDVKM. The CDR3 is CASSLPLASTDTQYF. In DNA form, the CDR3 reads TGTGCCAGCAGTTTACCGCTAGCGAGCACAGATACGCAGTATTTT.

This sequence joins TRBV30 and TRBJ1-6; D is ambiguous. V gave up 5 bases and J gave up 7 bases, with 9 bases separating them. This CDR3 has 12 residues. Germline CDR1 GTSNPN, CDR2 SVGIG (reference sequence). The CDR3 region has the DNA TGTGCCTGGGGTACCGGGAATTCACCCCTCCACTTT. Translation: CAWGTGNSPLHF.

The chain's CDR3 is CASSLDRVGNTIYF. The DNA for the CDR3 is TGTGCCAGCAGTTTGGACAGGGTGGGAAACACCATATATTTT. The chain carries TRBV28 and TRBJ1-3, with TRBD1 identical over 8 bases. The length of the CDR3 is 14 residues. J gave up 4 bases and V 3 bases, and 2 bases lay outside the gene matches. Germline assignment: CDR1 MDHEN and CDR2 SYDVKM.

The chain carries TRBV7-9 and TRBJ2-5; tentatively, D is TRBD1 (6 bases). CDR1 is SEHNR, CDR2 FQNEAQ, per germline (reference sequence). V was clipped by 1 base and J by 4 bases, with 10 bases between them. The CDR3 loop spans 14 amino acids. CDR3 in DNA: TGTGCCAGCAGCTTAGGGACAGCCGGAGAGACCCAGTACTTC. Its translation: CASSLGTAGETQYF.

The rearrangement joins TRBV6-5 to TRBJ2-1; TRBD2 might be the D (7 bases). Trimming took off 6 bases at V and 4 bases at J, with 13 bases between the two ends. CDR1 and CDR2 from the germline V gene are MNHEY and SVGAGI. CDR3 length: 14 residues. DNA for the CDR3: TGTGCCAGCAGACGCGGGGGCAGTTACAATGAGCAGTTCTTC. It translates to CASRRGGSYNEQFF.

V is TRBV27 and J is TRBJ2-3; the match to TRBD2 covers 12 bases. The CDR3 consists of 15 residues. Germline V CDR1 and CDR2: MNHEY, SMNVEV (reference sequence). V was pared by 0 bases and J by 8 bases, with 3 bases of the junction left unmatched. The CDR3 region has the DNA TGTGCCAGCAGTTTATCGGGACTAGCGGGCAGTACGCAGTATTTT. Translated, it gives CASSLSGLAGSTQYF.

In its sample, this clone was seen a few times. This CDR3 reads CASSLVSLGNQPQHF. CDR3 nucleotide sequence: TGTGCCAGCAGTTTGGTTAGTCTGGGCAATCAGCCCCAGCATTTT. The chain uses TRBV28 and TRBJ1-5; D gene ambiguous. CDR3 length: 15 residues. V was clipped by 3 bases and J by 2 bases, with 11 bases between them. Germline assignment: CDR1 MDHEN and CDR2 SYDVKM.

V gene TRBV7-7 combines with J gene TRBJ2-7; 10 bases line up with TRBD2. From germline, CDR1 is SSHAT and CDR2 FNYEAQ (reference sequence). The CDR3 runs to 15 residues. After removal of 6 bases from V and 7 bases from J, the junction contained 12 bases not matched to a gene. CDR3 amino acids: CASSSGSLAGAEQYF. CDR3 DNA sequence: TGTGCCAGCAGTTCTGGGTCGCTAGCGGGGGCAGAGCAGTACTTC.

This clone occurred once. The chain links TRBV7-9 to TRBJ1-4; D is unresolved. The CDR3 is 18 residues long. Germline V lookup: CDR1 SEHNR, CDR2 FQNEAQ (reference sequence). Trimming stripped 4 bases from V and 0 bases from J, with 18 bases between. CDR3: CASSYLDGKSATNEKLFF. The CDR3 bases are TGTGCCAGCAGCTATCTCGACGGCAAGAGCGCAACTAATGAAAAACTGTTTTTT.

The chain carries TRBV10-2 and TRBJ1-1; 8 positions match TRBD1. The V gene's germline CDR1 is WSHSY and CDR2 SAAADI. The CDR3 covers 13 residues. The V segment lost 6 bases and the J segment 3 bases; nucleotides outside the gene matches: 3. CDR3 in DNA: TGCGCCAGCAGCGCGACAGGGGACACTGAAGCTTTCTTT. Translating gives CASSATGDTEAFF.